This T cell receptor (beta chain) stems from a study of T cell changes during pregnancy in multiple sclerosis. V gave up 5 bases and J gave up 1 base, with 11 bases separating them. Germline CDR1 reads SGHTA; CDR2 reads FQGNSA. There are 14 residues in the CDR3. This clone occurred a few times. The assay was immunoSEQ multiplex PCR, and TCRdb's table has in-frame clones only and misses some. This table has 85,000 to 100,000 clones, around 90% appearing once. Here the sequenced sample was peripheral blood, taken before pregnancy. This clonotype was obtained from a female donor with multiple sclerosis, enrolled in a pregnancy study. V gene TRBV7-2 combines with J gene TRBJ1-1; D is uncertain. CDR3 sequence: CASSLRERNTEAFF. Written as DNA, the CDR3 is TGTGCCAGCAGCCTCCGGGAGAGGAACACTGAAGCTTTCTTT.